This T cell receptor (beta chain) was observed in a study of blood T cell repertoires in COVID-19. At the level of the study: Sources were T cells, B-cell-depleted T cells, or PBMCs; the material itself was cDNA or gDNA.

The method was immunoSEQ multiplex PCR; TCRdb's version includes in-frame clones alone and lacks a portion of them. The data contain under 300,000 clones, approximately 85% of them singletons. Losses at the gene ends were 2 bases for V and 5 bases for J; bases not matched to a gene: 3. This CDR3 is 14 amino acids long. The germline CDR1 and CDR2 sequences are SGHTA and FQGTGA. The sequence was obtained from a man of 80 years or more with acute or convalescent COVID-19. Material: peripheral blood. The V gene is TRBV7-3, the J gene TRBJ2-1, with 7 positions matching TRBD2. DNA for the CDR3: TGTGCCAGCAGCTTAGATCTAGCGGACAATGAGCAGTTCTTC. Its protein product is CASSLDLADNEQFF.